The 32 T cell receptor beta chains in this list originate from one sample, sequenced in a study of blood T cell repertoires in COVID-19 (dated by TCRdb to 2018 to 2021). Receptor amplification or capture employed the immunoSEQ multiplex PCR assay. TCRdb stores this immuneACCESS table with in-frame sequences only. Part of the clones is absent; in the studies checked, under half of the shortfall reflects unresolved V genes, and no reason is known for the rest. The table for this sample lists tens of thousands of clones; approximately 86% of them were counted only once. The leading ten clones occupy about 1.7% of the sample. The sequencing input was peripheral blood. These receptors all stem from a man of 80 years or more with active or convalescent COVID-19.

J is TRBJ2-3 and V is TRBV9; maybe TRBD1 (5 bases). The CDR3 is 14 residues long. V lost 6 bases and J 2 bases, leaving 13 bases between the germline ends. Germline values: CDR1 SGDLS, CDR2 YYNGEE. CDR3 region: CASNKGVNTDTQYF. CDR3 DNA: TGTGCCAGCAACAAAGGGGTAAACACAGATACGCAGTATTTT.

The rearrangement links TRBV28 to TRBJ1-4, with 8 bases that match TRBD1. J was trimmed by 4 bases and V by 6 bases; bases with no gene match: 7. The CDR3 consists of 15 residues. The germline CDR1 and CDR2 sequences are MDHEN and SYDVKM. In DNA form, the CDR3 reads TGTGCCAGCAGAACTGGACAGGGAGATAATGAAAAACTGTTTTTT. Amino acid sequence: CASRTGQGDNEKLFF.

The rearrangement uses TRBV5-8 and TRBJ2-3; 9 nucleotides agree with TRBD1. The CDR3 consists of 15 residues. Germline assignment: CDR1 SGHTS and CDR2 YDEGEE. Trimming cost V 4 bases and J 6 bases; bases outside gene matches: 9. Here the CDR3 reads CASSQGTGHTDTQYF. CDR3 sequence (DNA): TGTGCCAGCAGCCAGGGGACAGGGCACACCGATACGCAGTATTTT.

This rearrangement joins TRBV7-6 to TRBJ1-5, with 8 bases lining up with TRBD1. CDR1 SGHVS and CDR2 FNYEAQ come from the germline V gene. The CDR3 runs 15 residues. Trimming at V came to 2 bases and at J to 6 bases, leaving 6 bases not matched to a gene. The CDR3 nucleotides are TGTGCCAGCAGCTTATTACAGGGGGACGGTCAGCCCCAGCATTTT. This sequence encodes CASSLLQGDGQPQHF.

This clone has only a few counts. The chain links TRBV5-8 to TRBJ1-1; no definite D call. This CDR3 region has 14 residues. The V end lost 3 bases, the J end lost 0 bases, and 9 bases lay between the germline ends. CDR1 is SGHTS, CDR2 YDEGEE, per germline. This CDR3 reads CASSSRSLNTEAFF. The CDR3 bases are TGTGCCAGCAGCTCGAGGTCCTTGAACACTGAAGCTTTCTTT.

V is TRBV9 and J is TRBJ2-1; D is perhaps TRBD1 (6 bases). This CDR3 is built from 16 residues. Germline V gives CDR1 SGDLS, CDR2 YYNGEE. Trimming pared 0 bases from V and 3 bases from J, leaving 13 bases between. The CDR3 reads CASSVGIQGVYNEQFF. Here the CDR3 DNA reads TGTGCCAGCAGCGTAGGGATACAGGGCGTCTACAATGAGCAGTTCTTC.

The chain is built from TRBV5-1 and TRBJ1-6, with 11 bases that match TRBD1. In germline, CDR1 is SGHRS, CDR2 YFSETQ. The CDR3 consists of 15 residues. V trimming: 0 bases; J trimming: 7 bases; junction bases outside the gene matches: 0. This CDR3 reads CASSLGDRGNSPLHF. In nucleotides, the CDR3 is TGCGCCAGCAGCTTGGGGGACAGGGGGAATTCACCCCTCCACTTT.

The chain carries TRBV4-1 and TRBJ2-7; D is undetermined. Germline CDR1 reads MGHRA; CDR2 reads YSYEKL. V was clipped by 0 bases and J by 0 bases, with 15 bases between them. This CDR3 region has 17 residues. The CDR3 sequence: CASSQDRLEISSYEQYF. The DNA of the CDR3 is TGCGCCAGCAGCCAAGATAGGCTGGAGATAAGCTCCTACGAGCAGTACTTC.

The V gene is TRBV5-1, the J gene TRBJ1-1; 7 bases line up with TRBD1. The CDR3 loop spans 11 amino acids. V gave up 4 bases and J gave up 9 bases; unmatched junction bases: 3. Germline loops: CDR1 SGHRS, CDR2 YFSETQ. As DNA, the CDR3 is TGCGCCAGCAGCCAGGACAGGAAAGCTTTCTTT. Translating it yields CASSQDRKAFF.

The table lists this clone with a count of one. This chain uses TRBV6-2 or TRBV6-3 with TRBJ2-5; 7 bases agree with TRBD1. The germline gives CDR1 MNHEY, CDR2 SVGEGT. The V gene end was trimmed by 5 bases and the J gene end by 2 bases; junction bases not matched to a gene: 8. This CDR3 comprises 15 residues. The CDR3 coding sequence is TGTGCCAGCAGTCAGGGGGACGGAGAACAAGAGACCCAGTACTTC. It codes for CASSQGDGEQETQYF.

This clone has only a few counts. The V call is TRBV29-1, the J call TRBJ2-2, with 9 nucleotides matching TRBD2. V lost 6 bases to trimming and J lost 4 bases; unmatched junction nucleotides: 3. The CDR3 runs to 13 residues. The germline V gene has CDR1 SQVTM and CDR2 ANQGSEA. The CDR3, as DNA: TGCAGCGTGGGACTAGCATCCACCGGGGAGCTGTTTTTT. Amino acids: CSVGLASTGELFF.

This chain joins TRBV3-1 (or the pseudogene TRBV3-2) and TRBJ1-2, with 8 bases lining up with TRBD1. Looked up from germline, CDR1 is LGHDT and CDR2 is YNNKEL (reference sequence). V shed 3 bases, J shed 4 bases, and the junction held 13 bases outside the gene matches. The CDR3 runs 17 residues. CDR3 coding DNA: TGTGCCAGCAGCCACGGAACAACAGGGGGAGGCGTCTATGGCTACACCTTC. Residues: CASSHGTTGGGVYGYTF.

The genes are TRBV28 and TRBJ2-3; 10 bases are a match to TRBD1. This CDR3 has 15 amino acids. V trimming: 3 bases; J trimming: 10 bases; junction bases outside the gene matches: 10. CDR1 is MDHEN and CDR2 is SYDVKM in the germline V gene. The DNA of the CDR3 is TGTGCCAGCAGTTTTGTTGACAGGGGGCGACCCTCGCAGTATTTT. It codes for CASSFVDRGRPSQYF.

This clone came up a few times. The J gene is TRBJ2-5, the V gene TRBV9; 12 bases line up with TRBD2. Trimming at V came to 3 bases and at J to 4 bases, leaving 7 bases not matched to a gene. Per the germline V gene, CDR1 is SGDLS and CDR2 is YYNGEE. The CDR3 runs to 16 residues. CDR3 sequence: CASSEGGTSGPETQYF. As DNA, the CDR3 is TGTGCCAGCAGCGAGGGGGGGACTAGCGGGCCAGAGACCCAGTACTTC.

V and J are TRBV27 and TRBJ1-5; TRBD1 agrees at 7 bases. CDR1 is MNHEY and CDR2 is SMNVEV in the germline V gene (reference sequence). The ends lost 5 bases at V and 5 bases at J; junction bases unmatched: 6. The CDR3 covers 14 residues. The CDR3 region has the DNA TGTGCCAGCAGTCCGACAGGGCACTATCAGCCCCAGCATTTT. It translates to CASSPTGHYQPQHF.

This chain joins TRBV11-3 and TRBJ1-6; D possibly corresponds to TRBD1 (5 bases). CDR1 SGHNT and CDR2 YENEEA come from the germline V gene. The CDR3 sequence is 12 residues long. Trimming removed 3 bases from V and 10 bases from J, with 7 bases in between. The CDR3 loop reads CASSLGGSPLHF. CDR3 DNA sequence: TGTGCCAGCAGCTTGGGGGGGTCACCCCTCCACTTT.

A single count supports this clone. The J gene is TRBJ1-1, the V gene TRBV27, with 9 nucleotides matching TRBD1. V lost 2 bases and J lost 6; bases outside the gene matches: 13. The CDR3 has 17 amino acids. The germline V gene has CDR1 MNHEY and CDR2 SMNVEV (reference sequence). In nucleotides, the CDR3 is TGTGCCAGCAGTTTAGCAACCGGGACAGGGATTTTGTCTGAAGCTTTCTTT. It specifies CASSLATGTGILSEAFF.

This chain connects TRBV28 to TRBJ1-1; possible D gene TRBD1, 5 bases. CDR1 and CDR2 from the germline V gene are MDHEN and SYDVKM. This CDR3 spans 12 amino acids. V lost 11 bases and J lost 0, with 10 bases in between. In DNA form, the CDR3 reads TGTGCCCTGGGGCAGATGAACACTGAAGCTTTCTTT. Its protein is CALGQMNTEAFF.

This clone has only a few counts. This chain uses TRBV5-1 with TRBJ1-5, with 8 bases identical to TRBD1. CDR1 is SGHRS, CDR2 YFSETQ, per germline. The CDR3 extends over 14 amino acids. V trimming: 3 bases; J trimming: 3 bases; junction bases outside the gene matches: 2. This CDR3 reads CASSWTGLNQPQHF. The CDR3 bases are TGCGCCAGCAGCTGGACAGGGCTCAATCAGCCCCAGCATTTT.

V usage is TRBV7-8 and J usage is TRBJ1-2; perhaps TRBD1 as D (6 bases). Germline CDR1 SGHVS, CDR2 FQNEAQ. The CDR3 length is 14 residues. Deletions cut 0 bases from V and 4 bases from J, with 9 bases between. The chain's CDR3 is CASSLATGLYGYTF. CDR3 sequence (DNA): TGTGCCAGCAGCTTAGCCACAGGGCTCTATGGCTACACCTTC.

This chain joins TRBV18 and TRBJ1-1, with TRBD1 matching over 8 bases. Trimming cost V 6 bases and J 4 bases; bases outside gene matches: 10. The germline gives CDR1 KGHSH, CDR2 LQKENI. The CDR3 has 15 amino acids. CDR3 DNA sequence: TGTGCCAGCTCCCTGGGAAACAGGGGGGGCACTGAAGCTTTCTTT. It codes for CASSLGNRGGTEAFF.

The chain joins TRBV6-1 to TRBJ2-4; D is perhaps TRBD2 (6 bases). V was shortened by 4 bases and J by 8 bases, with 21 bases between the two germline ends. This CDR3 contains 16 residues. Germline V lookup: CDR1 MNHNS, CDR2 SASEGT. Written as DNA, the CDR3 is TGTGCCAGCAGTGGGGGCACGAGTACATGGGGGGACATTCAGTACTTC. Translating gives CASSGGTSTWGDIQYF.

This clone was detected only a few times. The rearrangement uses TRBV19 and TRBJ1-1; 8 bases match TRBD1. The CDR3 covers 15 residues. The germline V gene has CDR1 LNHDA and CDR2 SQIVND (reference sequence). V was clipped by 3 bases and J by 2 bases; unmatched bases: 5. CDR3 coding DNA: TGTGCCAGTAGTATCCTGGGACAGGTCAACACTGAAGCTTTCTTT. Translating it yields CASSILGQVNTEAFF.

This chain links TRBV6-6 with TRBJ2-1; a weak D match, TRBD2 (7 bases). The CDR3 extends over 14 amino acids. Deletions cut 6 bases from V and 6 bases from J, with 15 bases between. Germline V gene sequence: CDR1 MNHNY, CDR2 SVGAGI (reference sequence). Written as DNA, the CDR3 is TGTGCCAGCAGAAGCGGGAAAGGGGGCAATGAGCAGTTCTTC. As protein: CASRSGKGGNEQFF.

The CDR3 nucleotides are TGTGCCAGCAGTAAGGGGGAAACCTACGAGCAGTACTTC. Amino acid sequence: CASSKGETYEQYF. The chain couples TRBV3-1 (or the pseudogene TRBV3-2) to TRBJ2-7; TRBD1 is a possible D gene (6 bases). This CDR3 is 13 amino acids long. Trimming shortened V by 6 bases and J by 2 bases, and 11 bases separated the two germline ends. CDR1 and CDR2 from the germline V gene are LGHDT and YNNKEL (reference sequence).

This clone was observed once. CDR3 bases: TGTGCCAGCGGGGGACAGACTCGCCCCTACGAGCAGTACTTC. Residues: CASGGQTRPYEQYF. This chain joins TRBV6-5 and TRBJ2-7, with 7 bases fitting TRBD1. The CDR3 runs to 14 residues. V shed 8 bases and J 2 bases; nucleotides not matched to a gene: 9. From germline, CDR1 is MNHEY and CDR2 SVGAGI.

The chain joins TRBV10-3 to TRBJ2-7; 11 bases map to TRBD1. Germline trimming cut 6 bases from V and 5 bases from J; bases unmatched to any gene: 9. Germline CDR1 is ENHRY and CDR2 is SYGVKD. CDR3 length equals 15 residues. The DNA of the CDR3 is TGTGCCATCAGATCGGACAGGGGGCATATGGACGAGCAGTACTTC. It yields the protein CAIRSDRGHMDEQYF.

This clone has just one count. The gene calls are TRBV5-4 and TRBJ2-3, with TRBD2 matching 9 bases. The CDR3 consists of 17 residues. Trimming at V came to 1 base and at J to 0 bases, leaving 6 bases not matched to a gene. CDR1 is SGHNT and CDR2 is YYREEE in the germline V gene (reference sequence). CDR3 in amino acids: CASSLRLAGSSTDTQYF. The CDR3 nucleotides read TGTGCCAGCAGCTTGAGGCTAGCGGGGTCTAGCACAGATACGCAGTATTTT. Full variable domain (rest looked up from reference TRBV5-4 and TRBJ2-3): ETGVTQSPTHLIKTRGQQVTLRCSSQSGHNTVSWYQQALGQGPQFIFQYYREEENGRGNFPPRFSGLQFPNYSSELNVNALELDDSALYLCASSLRLAGSSTDTQYFGPGTRLTVL.

J is TRBJ1-6 and V is TRBV3-1 (or the pseudogene TRBV3-2); D remains ambiguous. V was trimmed by 5 bases and J by 9 bases, leaving 11 bases between them. The CDR3 contains 13 residues. CDR1 and CDR2 from the germline V gene are LGHDT and YNNKEL (reference sequence). For the CDR3, the DNA is TGTGCCAGCAGCAGACGGGATGCTTCACCCCTCCACTTT. This encodes CASSRRDASPLHF.

This clone was observed a handful of times. This chain uses TRBV4-2 with TRBJ1-6; the D gene is possibly TRBD1 (6 bases). In germline, CDR1 is LGHNA, CDR2 YNFKEQ. V was shortened by 3 bases and J by 6 bases, with 15 bases between the two germline ends. The CDR3 has 16 amino acids. DNA of the CDR3: TGTGCCAGCAGCCAGGAACTCACAGGGTTTAATTCACCCCTCCACTTT. As protein: CASSQELTGFNSPLHF.

This clone was observed a few times. The chain carries TRBV19 and TRBJ1-2, with D possibly being TRBD1 (5 bases). Trimming cost V 5 bases and J 8 bases, with 15 bases left between them. Looked up from germline, CDR1 is LNHDA and CDR2 is SQIVND (reference sequence). The CDR3 runs 13 residues. CDR3 nucleotide sequence: TGTGCCAGTAGTTACGGGCAGGGTCAAGGCTACACCTTC. Amino acid sequence: CASSYGQGQGYTF.

This chain uses TRBV18 with TRBJ1-3; weak D call: TRBD1 (6 bases). With 0 bases removed from V and 0 bases from J, the gap between germline ends came to 15 bases. The CDR3 totals 18 residues. The germline gives CDR1 KGHSH, CDR2 LQKENI. The CDR3 is CASSPPARTAYSGNTIYF. In DNA, the CDR3 is TGTGCCAGCTCACCACCTGCAAGGACAGCCTACTCTGGAAACACCATATATTTT.